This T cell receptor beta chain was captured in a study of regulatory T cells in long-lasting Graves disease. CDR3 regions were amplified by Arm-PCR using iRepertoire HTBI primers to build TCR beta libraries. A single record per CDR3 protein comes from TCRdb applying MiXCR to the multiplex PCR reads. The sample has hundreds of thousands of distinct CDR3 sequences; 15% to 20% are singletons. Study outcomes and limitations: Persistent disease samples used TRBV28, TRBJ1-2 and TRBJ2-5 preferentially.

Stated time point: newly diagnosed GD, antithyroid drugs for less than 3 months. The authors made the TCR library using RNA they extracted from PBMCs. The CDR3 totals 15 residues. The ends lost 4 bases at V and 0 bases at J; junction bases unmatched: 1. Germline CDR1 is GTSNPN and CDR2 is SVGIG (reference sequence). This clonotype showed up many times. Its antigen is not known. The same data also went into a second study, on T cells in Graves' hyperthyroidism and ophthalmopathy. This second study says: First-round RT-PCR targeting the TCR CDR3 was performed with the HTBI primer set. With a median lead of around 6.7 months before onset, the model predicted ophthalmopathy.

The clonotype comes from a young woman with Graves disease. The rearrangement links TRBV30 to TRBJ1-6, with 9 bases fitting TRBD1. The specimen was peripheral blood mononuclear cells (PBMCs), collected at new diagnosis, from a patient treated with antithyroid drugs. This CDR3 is CAWTDRGSYNSPLHF. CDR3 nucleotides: TGTGCCTGGACGGACAGGGGCTCCTATAATTCACCCCTCCACTTT.